Following are 10 T cell receptor beta chains from one sample sequenced in a study of cytomegalovirus exposure and HLA in healthy donors. The PCR employed 60 Vbeta primers together with 13 Jbeta primers. Profiled with immunoSEQ multiplex PCR; TCRdb holds only in-frame clones, not every one. The sample includes 130,000 or so clones. The sample comprised PBMCs. These receptors all stem from a woman aged 18-30 years in good health and CMV-seronegative.

The rearrangement joins TRBV7-2 to TRBJ1-3; D unclear. CDR1 is SGHTA, CDR2 FQGNSA, per germline. V gave up 3 bases and J gave up 0 bases, with 6 bases separating them. There are 14 residues in the CDR3. The CDR3 reads CASSFSVSGNTIYF. In DNA, the CDR3 is TGTGCCAGCAGCTTTTCAGTCTCTGGAAACACCATATATTTT.

This chain uses TRBV6-4 with TRBJ2-1; perhaps TRBD2 as D (6 bases). V lost 8 bases and J 9 bases, leaving 11 bases between the germline ends. This CDR3 has 11 amino acids. CDR1 is MRHNA, CDR2 SNTAGT, per germline. CDR3 sequence reads: CASGTLGEQFF. The CDR3 nucleotides read TGTGCCAGCGGGACTCTTGGTGAGCAGTTCTTC.

The chain employs TRBV5-6 and TRBJ2-7; 11 positions match TRBD1. Germline values: CDR1 SGHDT, CDR2 YYEEEE. The CDR3 runs 14 residues. V trimming: 4 bases; J trimming: 2 bases; junction bases outside the gene matches: 2. The DNA for the CDR3 is TGTGCCAGCAGCGGGACAGGGGGTCCCTACGAGCAGTACTTC. This encodes CASSGTGGPYEQYF. The complete variable domain, with remaining parts taken from reference TRBV5-6 and TRBJ2-7, reads DAGVTQSPTHLIKTRGQQVTLRCSPKSGHDTVSWYQQALGQGPQFIFQYYEEEERQRGNFPDRFSGHQFPNYSSELNVNALLLGDSALYLCASSGTGGPYEQYFGPGTRLTVT.

This sequence joins TRBV6-1 and TRBJ1-2; the match to TRBD1 covers 7 bases. CDR3 length: 14 amino acids. Germline loops: CDR1 MNHNS, CDR2 SASEGT. After removal of 4 bases from V and 6 bases from J, the junction contained 8 bases not matched to a gene. The chain's CDR3 is CASSGQGRGDGYTF. Written as DNA, the CDR3 is TGTGCCAGCAGTGGACAGGGTAGGGGTGATGGCTACACCTTC.

The chain couples TRBV2 to TRBJ1-2; possibly TRBD1 for D (5 bases). Trimming removed 2 bases at V and 0 bases at J, with 13 bases between. The germline V gene encodes CDR1 SNHLY and CDR2 FYNNEI. The CDR3 is made up of 16 amino acids. CDR3 sequence reads: CASSESGQGPNYGYTF. DNA of the CDR3: TGTGCCAGCAGTGAATCTGGGCAGGGTCCTAACTATGGCTACACCTTC.

V is TRBV2 and J is TRBJ2-4, with 11 bases matching TRBD2. The CDR3 runs to 20 residues. V lost 5 bases, J lost 0 bases, and 15 bases stayed unmatched. CDR1 and CDR2 from the germline V gene are SNHLY and FYNNEI. The CDR3 reads CASSKPGLAASPPAKNIQYF. In nucleotides, the CDR3 is TGTGCCAGCAGTAAACCGGGACTAGCGGCCTCCCCCCCAGCCAAAAACATTCAGTACTTC.

V gene TRBV30 combines with J gene TRBJ1-2; D perhaps matches TRBD1 (5 bases). Trimming removed 2 bases at V and 0 bases at J, with 13 bases between. CDR3 length: 15 amino acids. Germline-derived CDR1 and CDR2 are GTSNPN and SVGIG (reference sequence). The CDR3 here is CAWSRDGGSNYGYTF. DNA of the CDR3: TGTGCCTGGAGTAGAGATGGGGGGTCTAACTATGGCTACACCTTC.

The chain joins TRBV19 to TRBJ1-5; D gene unclear. CDR3 size: 13 residues. Trimming left V 3 bases short and J 0 bases short, with 3 bases between. Germline lookup yields CDR1 LNHDA and CDR2 SQIVND (reference sequence). This chain's CDR3 is CASSMSSNQPQHF. CDR3 DNA: TGTGCCAGTAGTATGAGTAGCAATCAGCCCCAGCATTTT.

The J gene is TRBJ2-1, the V gene TRBV7-9, with D possibly being TRBD2 (5 bases). CDR1 and CDR2 from the germline V gene are SEHNR and FQNEAQ (reference sequence). The V gene lost 1 base and the J gene lost 6 bases, with 10 bases spanning the gap. This CDR3 spans 14 amino acids. The chain's CDR3 is CASSLVPLVNEQFF. In DNA, the CDR3 is TGTGCCAGCAGCTTAGTGCCACTAGTCAATGAGCAGTTCTTC.

The chain uses TRBV6-5 and TRBJ2-1; D may be TRBD2 (7 bases). The CDR3 spans 14 residues. CDR1 MNHEY and CDR2 SVGAGI come from the germline V gene. Trimming stripped 8 bases from V and 8 bases from J, with 19 bases between. The CDR3 nucleotides are TGTGCCAGCGCCCGGGGGGCATCCTCCTATGAGCAGTTCTTC. Translation: CASARGASSYEQFF.